The 3 T cell receptor beta chains in this list originate from one sample, sequenced in a study of human T cells and chemical hapten exposure. The time point was: patch test 1, 2 weeks after DPC sensitization. Noted treatment: therapeutic diphenylcyclopropenone sensitization with weekly scalp DPC. TCRdb re-analysed the RACE reads in MiXCR, keeping a single row per CDR3 protein. The sample lists about 80,000 distinct CDR3 sequences; approximately 10% were seen once. The sequencing used whole blood, collected in connection with sensitization to the hapten diphenylcyclopropenone (DPC). The receptor source for this set is a woman aged 45-59 years with alopecia areata. Some clones in this sample may be carry-over from other donors' samples.

The rearrangement uses TRBV7-9 and TRBJ2-4; D gene unclear. The V end lost 2 bases, the J end lost 3 bases, and 8 bases lay between the germline ends. Germline V gives CDR1 SEHNR, CDR2 FQNEAQ (reference sequence). There are 14 residues in the CDR3. The CDR3 reads CASSLTAYKNIQYF. DNA for the CDR3: TGTGCCAGCAGCTTAACAGCCTACAAAAACATTCAGTACTTC.

This clonotype was picked up a small number of times. The chain is built from TRBV10-3 and TRBJ2-3, with 12 bases matching TRBD2. CDR1 ENHRY and CDR2 SYGVKD come from the germline V gene. Unmatched junction bases numbered 11, after V lost 2 bases and J lost 8 bases. The CDR3 has 17 amino acids. CDR3 DNA sequence: TGTGCCATCAGTGAGCCGGCCCTAGCGGGAGGGCCTCCTACGCAGTATTTT. Translating it yields CAISEPALAGGPPTQYF.

There are a few counts of this clonotype. DNA for the CDR3: TGTGCCAGCAGCTTAGCCTTGGCGGGGGGCTACAATGAGCAGTTCTTC. Translation gives CASSLALAGGYNEQFF. The chain couples TRBV7-9 to TRBJ2-1; 8 nucleotides align to TRBD2. The CDR3 loop spans 16 amino acids. J lost 3 bases, V lost 0 bases, and 4 bases had no gene match. Germline CDR1 reads SEHNR; CDR2 reads FQNEAQ (reference sequence).